These 25 T cell receptor beta chains came from one sample sequenced in a study of T cells after yellow fever vaccination. Via MiXCR, TCRdb re-called the 5' RACE reads, giving one row per CDR3 protein. Of some 500,000 distinct CDR3 sequences listed, about 14% were seen once; the top ten hold about 14%. The source material was PBMCs, sampled on the day of the yellow fever booster vaccination. These receptors were obtained from a young man who received the YFV17D yellow fever vaccine.

This clonotype has just a few counts. In DNA, the CDR3 is TGCGCCAGCAGCCAAGAGAGTAGGGGACTAGCGATAATTGAGCAGTTCTTC. Its translation: CASSQESRGLAIIEQFF. V is TRBV4-3 and J is TRBJ2-1; 10 nucleotides agree with TRBD2. The CDR3 runs to 17 residues. CDR1 and CDR2 from the germline V gene are LGHNA and YSLEER. The ends lost 0 bases at V and 9 bases at J; junction bases unmatched: 11.

A few counts support this clonotype. The J gene is TRBJ1-6, the V gene TRBV5-1; a possible D gene is TRBD1 (5 bases). V dropped 5 bases and J dropped 5 bases, with 11 bases sitting between them. Germline CDR1 reads SGHRS; CDR2 reads YFSETQ. This CDR3 is built from 14 residues. CDR3 region: CASSAGPNNSPLHF. The CDR3 DNA reads TGCGCCAGCAGTGCGGGGCCAAATAATTCACCCCTCCACTTT.

The rearrangement links TRBV20-1 to TRBJ2-5; TRBD2 might be the D (5 bases). There are 13 residues in the CDR3. Trimming cost V 2 bases and J 5 bases, with 12 bases left between them. CDR1 and CDR2 from the germline V gene are DFQATT and SNEGSKA (reference sequence). The DNA for the CDR3 is TGCAGTGCTAGAAAGCGGCTAGGGGAGACCCAGTACTTC. Residues: CSARKRLGETQYF.

This clonotype was seen only a few times. The chain carries TRBV20-1 and TRBJ2-7; D is uncertain. Trimming shortened V by 4 bases and J by 3 bases, and 7 bases separated the two germline ends. From germline, CDR1 is DFQATT and CDR2 SNEGSKA (reference sequence). CDR3 length: 11 amino acids. DNA of the CDR3: TGCAGTGCTACCGCTTTCTACGAGCAGTACTTC. Translation gives CSATAFYEQYF.

The V and J genes are TRBV5-1 and TRBJ2-3; possibly TRBD2 for D (6 bases). Germline lookup yields CDR1 SGHRS and CDR2 YFSETQ. V lost 1 base and J 1 base, leaving 13 bases between the germline ends. The CDR3 sequence is 16 residues long. CDR3 sequence (DNA): TGCGCCAGCAGCTTGTTAGCGGAAGGGGGCACAGATACGCAGTATTTT. Translated, it gives CASSLLAEGGTDTQYF. The variable domain in full, with the rest retrieved from reference TRBV5-1 and TRBJ2-3, is KAGVTQTPRYLIKTRGQQVTLSCSPISGHRSVSWYQQTPGQGLQFLFEYFSETQRNKGNFPGRFSGRQFSNSRSEMNVSTLELGDSALYLCASSLLAEGGTDTQYFGPGTRLTVL.

This clonotype has a handful of counts. The chain combines TRBV6-1 with TRBJ2-2; 7 bases are shared with TRBD2. This CDR3 is 15 amino acids long. CDR1 MNHNS and CDR2 SASEGT come from the germline V gene. Trimming removed 8 bases from V and 0 bases from J; junction bases left unmatched: 6. CDR3 sequence (DNA): TGTGCCAGCGGGTCTAGCGGAACGAACACCGGGGAGCTGTTTTTT. Protein sequence: CASGSSGTNTGELFF.

V usage is TRBV29-1 and J usage is TRBJ2-3, with 9 bases fitting TRBD2. The junction had 6 bases not matched to a gene; V was cut back by 6 bases and J by 5 bases. CDR1 and CDR2 from the germline V gene are SQVTM and ANQGSEA. There are 13 residues in the CDR3. The CDR3 sequence is CSVRSGRRDTQYF. The DNA of the CDR3 is TGCAGCGTCCGAAGCGGGAGGAGAGATACGCAGTATTTT.

This clonotype has just a few counts. This chain joins TRBV6-1 and TRBJ2-7, with 10 bases matching TRBD2. Germline V gives CDR1 MNHNS, CDR2 SASEGT. Unmatched junction bases numbered 19, after V lost 8 bases and J lost 3 bases. The CDR3 sequence is 18 residues long. The CDR3 protein is CASGQLPQTSGHFYEQYF. CDR3 nucleotide sequence: TGTGCCAGCGGCCAACTTCCCCAGACTAGCGGGCATTTCTACGAGCAGTACTTC.

The rearrangement joins TRBV11-1 to TRBJ2-3, with 13 bases matching TRBD2. This CDR3 has 18 residues. Germline loops: CDR1 SGHAT, CDR2 FQDESV (reference sequence). The J segment lost 3 bases and the V segment lost 5 bases, leaving 11 bases of the junction unmatched. This chain's CDR3 is CASSRRGRLAGGTDTQYF. CDR3 nucleotides: TGTGCCAGCAGCCGTCGGGGACGACTAGCGGGAGGTACAGATACGCAGTATTTT.

This chain uses TRBV3-1 with TRBJ2-7; perhaps TRBD2 as D (6 bases). The V end lost 1 base, the J end lost 0 bases, and 13 bases lay between the germline ends. The CDR3 sequence is 16 residues long. Germline CDR1 LGHDT, CDR2 YNNKEL (reference sequence). This CDR3 reads CASSQGSAGYSYEQYF. The CDR3 nucleotides are TGTGCCAGCAGCCAAGGTTCGGCGGGATACTCCTACGAGCAGTACTTC.

The chain links TRBV11-2 to TRBJ2-3; D may be TRBD1 (5 bases). Trimming cost V 0 bases and J 6 bases, with 7 bases left between them. The CDR3 has 13 amino acids. CDR1 and CDR2 from the germline V gene are SGHAT and FQNNGV. CDR3 DNA: TGTGCCAGCAGCTTAGACCGACAGGATACGCAGTATTTT. Translation gives CASSLDRQDTQYF. The variable domain in full, completed from reference TRBV11-2 and TRBJ2-3, reads EAGVAQSPRYKIIEKRQSVAFWCNPISGHATLYWYQQILGQGPKLLIQFQNNGVVDDSQLPKDRFSAERLKGVDSTLKIQPAKLEDSAVYLCASSLDRQDTQYFGPGTRLTVL.

The chain joins TRBV10-3 to TRBJ2-1; 7 bases are shared with TRBD1. V dropped 6 bases and J dropped 2; count of bases not matched to a gene: 4. This CDR3 is 14 amino acids long. The V gene's germline CDR1 is ENHRY and CDR2 SYGVKD. The CDR3 coding sequence is TGTGCCATCAGCCGGGACAGCACCTACAATGAGCAGTTCTTC. It specifies CAISRDSTYNEQFF.

This clonotype appeared a few times. This chain connects TRBV6-1 to TRBJ2-2; a possible D gene is TRBD1 (6 bases). Per germline, CDR1 MNHNS and CDR2 SASEGT. CDR3 length: 13 amino acids. The ends were cut back, 9 bases at V and 4 bases at J, with 12 bases in the middle. As DNA, the CDR3 is TGTGCCAGTCACAGGGACGGCACCGGGGAGCTGTTTTTT. Amino acid sequence: CASHRDGTGELFF.

This clonotype was counted only a few times. CDR3 DNA: TGTGCCAGCTCACCGGCGGGACGCCCGGGGTCCTACGAGCAGTACTTC. Protein sequence: CASSPAGRPGSYEQYF. The chain uses TRBV18 and TRBJ2-7; weak D call: TRBD2 (6 bases). The CDR3 loop spans 16 amino acids. Germline-derived CDR1 and CDR2 are KGHSH and LQKENI. Trimming took 3 bases from V and 1 from J, leaving 16 bases between them.

The sample holds one count of this clonotype. The chain employs TRBV6-1 and TRBJ2-1; 8 nucleotides match TRBD1. The CDR3 is 16 residues long. Losses at the gene ends were 5 bases for V and 6 bases for J; bases not matched to a gene: 12. Germline CDR1 reads MNHNS; CDR2 reads SASEGT. CDR3: CASSQWTGKKSNEQFF. CDR3 bases: TGTGCCAGCAGTCAATGGACAGGGAAAAAGAGCAATGAGCAGTTCTTC.

This rearrangement joins TRBV21-1 to TRBJ1-5; the table assigns TRBD1, which was not confirmed against the DNA. TRBV21-1 counts as a pseudogene. CDR3 length: 15 residues. The CDR3 coding sequence is TGTGCCAGCAGTGGGAAACAGGGGGCTAATCAGCCCCAGCATTTT. Protein sequence: CASSGKQGANQPQHF.

This chain links TRBV14 with TRBJ2-1, with a weak D call TRBD1 (5 bases). With 1 base removed from V and 7 bases from J, the gap between germline ends came to 14 bases. This CDR3 contains 15 residues. The V gene's germline CDR1 is SGHDN and CDR2 FVKESK. The CDR3 coding sequence is TGTGCCAGCAGCCAAGGTCTACAGGTTCTAAATGAGCAGTTCTTC. Residues: CASSQGLQVLNEQFF. Variable domain in full (rest from reference TRBV14 and TRBJ2-1): EAGVTQFPSHSVIEKGQTVTLRCDPISGHDNLYWYRRVMGKEIKFLLHFVKESKQDESGMPNNRFLAERTGGTYSTLKVQPAELEDSGVYFCASSQGLQVLNEQFFGPGTRLTVL.

This clonotype was found a few times. This chain joins TRBV19 and TRBJ2-3; D call uncertain. CDR1 LNHDA and CDR2 SQIVND come from the germline V gene (reference sequence). V lost 3 bases, J lost 5 bases, and 12 bases lay in between. CDR3 length: 14 amino acids. The CDR3 region is CASSIYNAGDTQYF. The CDR3 DNA is TGTGCCAGTAGTATCTACAATGCTGGAGATACGCAGTATTTT.

In its sample, this clonotype was seen a few times. V and J are TRBV7-2 and TRBJ2-5, with D maybe TRBD2 (5 bases). Germline assignment: CDR1 SGHTA and CDR2 FQGNSA. V was clipped by 4 bases and J by 7 bases, with 10 bases between them. This CDR3 contains 12 residues. The CDR3 region has the DNA TGTGCCAGCAGCTACAGCGGTGGGACCCAGTACTTC. The encoded protein is CASSYSGGTQYF. Drawing the rest from reference TRBV7-2 and TRBJ2-5, the complete variable domain is GAGVSQSPSNKVTEKGKDVELRCDPISGHTALYWYRQSLGQGLEFLIYFQGNSAPDKSGLPSDRFSAERTGGSVSTLTIQRTQQEDSAVYLCASSYSGGTQYFGPGTRLLVL.

The table lists this clonotype with a few counts. The rearrangement links TRBV4-1 to TRBJ2-1; D remains unclear. From germline, CDR1 is MGHRA and CDR2 YSYEKL. The CDR3 consists of 15 residues. V was cut by 1 base and J by 6 bases, with 13 bases left in between. The CDR3 DNA sequence: TGCGCCAGCAGCCAAGGTCGAGGCTATCTCAATGAGCAGTTCTTC. It yields the protein CASSQGRGYLNEQFF.

This clonotype occurred a few times. The chain carries TRBV5-1 and TRBJ1-1; TRBD1 is a possible D gene (5 bases). This CDR3 comprises 12 residues. Germline V gene lookup returns CDR1 SGHRS and CDR2 YFSETQ. V was trimmed by 7 bases and J by 1 base, leaving 8 bases between them. The CDR3 spells CASGGGNTEAFF. The CDR3 nucleotides read TGCGCCAGCGGGGGGGGGAACACTGAAGCTTTCTTT.

V usage is TRBV29-1 and J usage is TRBJ2-7, with a weak D call TRBD1 (6 bases). V gave up 5 bases and J gave up 2 bases, with 10 bases separating them. The CDR3 totals 12 residues. Germline V lookup: CDR1 SQVTM, CDR2 ANQGSEA. CDR3 in DNA: TGCAGCGTTCGGACAGCGGCCTACGAGCAGTACTTC. Translation: CSVRTAAYEQYF.

This clonotype was found many times. V gene TRBV7-2 combines with J gene TRBJ1-1, with a tentative D call TRBD1 (5 bases). V was clipped by 5 bases and J by 1 base, with 11 bases between them. CDR1 is SGHTA and CDR2 is FQGNSA in the germline V gene. This CDR3 contains 14 residues. The CDR3 spells CASSVQGQNTEAFF. The CDR3 region has the DNA TGTGCCAGCAGCGTTCAGGGCCAGAACACTGAAGCTTTCTTT.

This clonotype was counted between two and nine times. The chain couples TRBV18 to TRBJ2-3; 10 bases match TRBD2. The CDR3 loop spans 15 amino acids. The germline gives CDR1 KGHSH, CDR2 LQKENI. V was pared by 2 bases and J by 5 bases, with 4 bases of the junction left unmatched. CDR3 in DNA: TGTGCCAGCTCACCAACTAGCGGGGTGAGAGATACGCAGTATTTT. Amino acid sequence: CASSPTSGVRDTQYF.

This clonotype has just a few counts. The chain uses TRBV20-1 and TRBJ2-2, with D perhaps assigned TRBD1 or TRBD2 (5 bases each). Germline assignment: CDR1 DFQATT and CDR2 SNEGSKA (reference sequence). This CDR3 comprises 15 residues. The V end was cut by 2 bases, the J end by 2 bases, with 12 bases between. CDR3 loop: CSARWGPPNTGELFF. The CDR3 coding sequence is TGCAGTGCTAGATGGGGACCGCCAAACACCGGGGAGCTGTTTTTT.